Each of the 23 T cell receptor beta chains below was sequenced from the same sample in a study of tumor-infiltrating lymphocytes in oesophageal squamous cell carcinoma. TCRdb analysed the PCR reads with MiXCR anew, one entry per CDR3 protein. The table records some 10,000 distinct CDR3 sequences, roughly 53% of them present only once. The sequencing sample was made of esophageal tumor tissue. The receptor source for this set is a male donor with esophageal squamous cell carcinoma.

The sample holds one count of this clonotype. A read error may produce the germline difference seen at one junction end. The genes are TRBV7-2 and TRBJ2-1; D is unclear. The CDR3 spans 9 residues. Looked up from germline, CDR1 is SGHTA and CDR2 is FQGNSA. The CDR3 DNA reads TGTGCCAGCAGCCCACCAAAGGACTTC. Translating gives CASSPPKDF.

This clonotype was detected ten times or more. The rearrangement links TRBV5-6 to TRBJ1-3, with D perhaps matching TRBD1 (6 bases). The CDR3 spans 18 residues. Germline CDR1 reads SGHDT; CDR2 reads YYEEEE. The V end lost 1 base, the J end lost 0 bases, and 17 bases lay between the germline ends. The CDR3 DNA follows: TGTGCCAGCAGCTTGATGGGTAACAGGGACCGCTCTGGAAACACCATATATTTT. This encodes CASSLMGNRDRSGNTIYF.

This clonotype was counted once. The rearrangement links TRBV5-5 to TRBJ2-7, with D perhaps TRBD2 (6 bases). This CDR3 comprises 15 residues. Germline values: CDR1 SGHKS, CDR2 YYEKEE (reference sequence). V was shortened by 6 bases and J by 4 bases, with 20 bases between the two germline ends. CDR3 sequence: CASTSRDSYIYEQYF. The CDR3 DNA reads as TGTGCCAGCACCTCCCGGGACTCATATATTTACGAGCAGTACTTC.

V usage is TRBV7-3 and J usage is TRBJ2-3; tentatively, D is TRBD2 (5 bases). The V end was cut by 5 bases, the J end by 1 base, with 16 bases between. Germline V gives CDR1 SGHTA, CDR2 FQGTGA. This CDR3 comprises 16 residues. This chain's CDR3 is CASSRTGLLGTDTQYF. The CDR3 DNA follows: TGTGCCAGCAGCCGAACCGGACTGCTTGGCACAGATACGCAGTATTTT. The variable domain in full, completed from reference TRBV7-3 and TRBJ2-3, reads GAGVSQTPSNKVTEKGKYVELRCDPISGHTALYWYRQSLGQGPEFLIYFQGTGAADDSGLPNDRFFAVRPEGSVSTLKIQRTERGDSAVYLCASSRTGLLGTDTQYFGPGTRLTVL.

Only one count was recorded for this clonotype. The junction does not match germline at one end; this may be a read error. The rearrangement links TRBV7-6 to TRBJ2-1, with D unresolved. The germline V gene encodes CDR1 SGHVS and CDR2 FNYEAQ. This CDR3 contains 14 residues. CDR3 residues: CASSFSPDHNEQFF. The CDR3 nucleotides read TGTGCTAGCAGCTTCTCCCCCGACCACAATGAGCAGTTCTTC.

By share, this clonotype counts as medium-sized. This sequence joins TRBV7-9 and TRBJ1-6; 7 positions match TRBD1. This CDR3 region has 16 residues. Germline V lookup: CDR1 SEHNR, CDR2 FQNEAQ (reference sequence). V shed 5 bases, J shed 7 bases, and the junction held 11 bases outside the gene matches. CDR3 sequence reads: CASSPSGQAGNSPLHF. In nucleotides, the CDR3 is TGTGCCAGCAGCCCGAGTGGACAGGCGGGGAATTCACCCCTCCACTTT.

This clonotype was seen ten or more times. The V and J genes are TRBV11-3 and TRBJ2-3; 8 bases are a match to TRBD2. Trimming took 1 base from V and 2 from J; bases not matched to a gene: 5. Germline V gene sequence: CDR1 SGHNT, CDR2 YENEEA. This CDR3 spans 16 amino acids. Here the CDR3 reads CASSLGAAGDTDTQYF. As DNA, the CDR3 is TGTGCCAGCAGCTTAGGTGCAGCGGGAGACACAGATACGCAGTATTTT.

The chain joins TRBV7-8 to TRBJ2-6; 9 bases align to TRBD1. CDR3 length equals 18 residues. Germline V gives CDR1 SGHVS, CDR2 FQNEAQ. The V gene end was trimmed by 3 bases and the J gene end by 2 bases; junction bases not matched to a gene: 8. CDR3 sequence (DNA): TGTGCCAGCAGCTTCTTCGGGGACAGGGTCCCTGGGGCCAACGTCCTGACTTTC. The encoded protein is CASSFFGDRVPGANVLTF.

J is TRBJ2-1 and V is TRBV30, with D possibly matching TRBD2 (5 bases). TRBJ2-7 matches the DNA end more closely, so the J call is doubtful. CDR1 GTSNPN and CDR2 SVGIG come from the germline V gene (reference sequence). This CDR3 is built from 12 residues. CDR3 loop: CAWSGTPYEQYF. In DNA, the CDR3 is TGTGCCTGGAGTGGGACTCCCTACGAGCAGTACTTC.

This chain connects TRBV7-6 to TRBJ2-1; D remains unclear. The J call may be incorrect, as the DNA end agrees better with TRBJ2-5. There are 12 residues in the CDR3. CDR1 is SGHVS, CDR2 FNYEAQ, per germline. CDR3 DNA: TGTGCCAGCAGCTTAGCGGTGGGGACCCAGTACTTC. Protein: CASSLAVGTQYF.

As concerns this clonotype: A much larger clonotype is one base distant, so this may be a read error. CDR3 in DNA: TGTGCCAGCAGCTCTATTCCGGGACTAGAAGAGCAGTACTTC. Its protein product is CASSSIPGLEEQYF. The J gene is TRBJ2-3, the V gene TRBV7-3; TRBD2 agrees at 8 bases. The J call is uncertain, as TRBJ2-7 better fits the DNA end. CDR1 and CDR2 (germline): SGHTA, FQGTGA. CDR3 size: 14 residues.

This chain joins TRBV7-8 and TRBJ2-5, with 15 bases fitting TRBD2. J lost 4 bases, V lost 3 bases, and 3 bases had no gene match. Germline values: CDR1 SGHVS, CDR2 FQNEAQ. The CDR3 contains 16 residues. CDR3 sequence (DNA): TGTGCCAGCAGCTTCCCGGGACTAGCGGGAGGAGAGACCCAGTACTTC. Protein product: CASSFPGLAGGETQYF.

The chain is built from TRBV7-3 and TRBJ2-1, with TRBD2 identical over 9 bases. This CDR3 comprises 16 residues. Trimming removed 5 bases from V and 9 bases from J; junction bases left unmatched: 14. Per germline, CDR1 SGHTA and CDR2 FQGTGA. The CDR3 nucleotides read TGTGCCAGCAGCCTACCACCGACTAGCGGCGGGGTTGAGCAGTTCTTC. Protein product: CASSLPPTSGGVEQFF.

With regard to this clonotype: Since no conserved phenylalanine or tryptophan closes the CDR3, a read error is the likely cause. It is unclear where the CDR3 begins or ends on the DNA, so no DNA is shown, and the CDR3 is as TCRdb lists it. The CDR3 region is CATSDFSPRLAGETQYFGA. The chain couples TRBV24-1 to TRBJ2-6; no DNA check was done on the table's D call, TRBD2. The CDR3 sequence runs 19 residues, both termini included. From germline, CDR1 is KGHDR and CDR2 SFDVKD.

The chain combines TRBV28 with TRBJ1-2; D is possibly TRBD1 (5 bases). The germline V gene has CDR1 MDHEN and CDR2 SYDVKM. The CDR3 length is 16 residues. Trimming cost V 2 bases and J 0 bases, with 13 bases left between them. The CDR3 nucleotides read TGTGCCAGCAGTTTAGTGACAGTTTTAACTAACTATGGCTACACCTTC. Its translation: CASSLVTVLTNYGYTF.

The genes are TRBV4-3 and TRBJ1-2; D may be TRBD1 (5 bases). CDR3 length: 15 residues. V was cut by 4 bases and J by 3 bases, with 15 bases left in between. Germline V gene lookup returns CDR1 LGHNA and CDR2 YSLEER. The CDR3 coding sequence is TGCGCCAGCAGCCCGGTGGGGCAGGGAGACTATGGCTACACCTTC. Encoded protein: CASSPVGQGDYGYTF.

The V gene is TRBV7-9, the J gene TRBJ2-7; TRBD1 matches at 9 bases. The end of the DNA fits TRBJ1-2 better, so the J call may be wrong. Per the germline V gene, CDR1 is SEHNR and CDR2 is FQNEAQ (reference sequence). The CDR3 contains 16 residues. The CDR3 loop reads CASSLGGAQGAGGYTF. CDR3 DNA sequence: TGTGCCAGCAGCTTAGGAGGAGCACAGGGGGCGGGAGGCTACACCTTC.

The V gene is TRBV7-2, the J gene TRBJ1-2; TRBD1 agrees at 7 bases. Germline V gene sequence: CDR1 SGHTA, CDR2 FQGNSA. J was trimmed by 3 bases and V by 4 bases; bases with no gene match: 14. The CDR3 length is 17 residues. As DNA, the CDR3 is TGTGCCAGCAGCTCGCAAACCGGGACAGTTAGGGACTATGGCTACACCTTC. Its translation: CASSSQTGTVRDYGYTF.

This clonotype came up a few times. V and J are TRBV11-2 and TRBJ2-5; TRBD1 matches at 7 bases. V lost 5 bases, J lost 3 bases, and 9 bases stayed unmatched. CDR1 and CDR2 from the germline V gene are SGHAT and FQNNGV. This CDR3 comprises 15 residues. CDR3 sequence reads: CASSAAGTAKETQYF. The CDR3 nucleotides are TGTGCCAGCAGCGCGGCCGGGACAGCAAAAGAGACCCAGTACTTC. The full variable domain, rest sourced from reference TRBV11-2 and TRBJ2-5, is EAGVAQSPRYKIIEKRQSVAFWCNPISGHATLYWYQQILGQGPKLLIQFQNNGVVDDSQLPKDRFSAERLKGVDSTLKIQPAKLEDSAVYLCASSAAGTAKETQYFGPGTRLLVL.

The rearrangement uses TRBV7-3 and TRBJ2-5; D not resolved. TRBJ2-3 explains the end of the DNA better; the J call may be wrong. This CDR3 has 12 residues. Germline CDR1 SGHTA, CDR2 FQGTGA. The CDR3 spells CASSSNEYEQYF. In nucleotides, the CDR3 is TGTGCCAGCAGCTCTAACGAGTACGAGCAGTATTTT.

This clonotype showed up many times. This chain links TRBV18 with TRBJ2-7, with 7 bases that match TRBD1. The CDR3 totals 14 residues. CDR1 KGHSH and CDR2 LQKENI come from the germline V gene. V shed 6 bases, J shed 11 bases, and the junction held 16 bases outside the gene matches. CDR3 region: CASSYEGQWNQKYF. DNA of the CDR3: TGTGCCAGCTCGTATGAGGGACAGTGGAATCAAAAGTACTTC.

V usage is TRBV7-3 and J usage is TRBJ2-1; D remains unclear. The CDR3 has 13 amino acids. The germline V and J ends were trimmed by 5 bases and 5 bases, with 10 bases remaining between them. Per the germline V gene, CDR1 is SGHTA and CDR2 is FQGTGA. The CDR3: CASSAERNNEQFF. CDR3 sequence (DNA): TGTGCCAGCAGCGCCGAAAGGAACAATGAGCAGTTCTTC.

For this clonotype: The conserved phenylalanine or tryptophan is not found at the CDR3 terminus, so this likely reflects a read error. The DNA is left out, because the CDR3 cannot be placed on it with certainty; the CDR3 is given as TCRdb lists it. The gene calls are TRBV7-6 and TRBJ2-3. In germline, CDR1 is SGHVS, CDR2 FNYEAQ. Termini included, the CDR3 measures 15 amino acids. The CDR3 region is CASSFQYSYEQYFGN.